Presented here are 9 T cell receptor beta chains from one specimen sequenced in a study of blood T cell repertoires in COVID-19. Sequencing used immunoSEQ multiplex PCR; TCRdb keeps in-frame clones, though not all of them. The data hold roughly 500,000 clones, with approximately 91% observed a single time. The sequenced sample was PBMCs or T cells enriched from blood (not recorded which). These receptor sequences come from a woman aged 60 to 75 who had recovered from COVID-19.

V is TRBV7-9 and J is TRBJ2-1, with 8 bases identical to TRBD1. Germline V gene sequence: CDR1 SEHNR, CDR2 FQNEAQ (reference sequence). The CDR3 loop spans 15 amino acids. With 5 bases clipped from V and 6 bases from J, the junction kept 9 bases outside the gene matches. The CDR3 nucleotides read TGTGCCAGCAGCCGGTGGATGGGACAGGTCAATGAGCAGTTCTTC. Amino acid sequence: CASSRWMGQVNEQFF.

The V gene is TRBV19, the J gene TRBJ1-1, with 8 bases aligning to TRBD1. The V and J ends lost 6 bases and 4 bases, in that order; junction bases with no gene match: 4. The CDR3 has 13 residues. Germline CDR1 reads LNHDA; CDR2 reads SQIVND (reference sequence). The CDR3 sequence: CASRRTGITEAFF. The CDR3 nucleotides are TGTGCCAGTAGAAGGACAGGGATCACTGAAGCTTTCTTT.

J is TRBJ1-5 and V is TRBV6-4, with D unclear. V lost 7 bases and J lost 7, with 20 bases in between. The CDR3 totals 15 residues. The germline CDR1 and CDR2 sequences are MRHNA and SNTAGT. The CDR3 protein is CASTYSDGRRQPQHF. In DNA form, the CDR3 reads TGTGCCAGCACCTACTCGGATGGTAGGAGGCAGCCCCAGCATTTT.

The V and J genes are TRBV29-1 and TRBJ2-3, with 9 bases fitting TRBD2. CDR3 length equals 15 residues. Trimming removed 4 bases from V and 2 bases from J; junction bases left unmatched: 7. Per the germline V gene, CDR1 is SQVTM and CDR2 is ANQGSEA. The CDR3 nucleotides are TGCAGCGTTGTGCATAGCGGGGGAGCCACAGATACGCAGTATTTT. Translation gives CSVVHSGGATDTQYF.

There are a few counts of this clone. The chain joins TRBV9 to TRBJ1-2, with D maybe TRBD1 (5 bases). Trimming cost V 0 bases and J 14 bases, with 17 bases left between them. From germline, CDR1 is SGDLS and CDR2 YYNGEE. This CDR3 has 13 amino acids. The CDR3 protein is CASSVESAGGVTF. Written as DNA, the CDR3 is TGTGCCAGCAGCGTAGAAAGCGCCGGAGGGGTAACCTTC.

CDR3 region: CASLGLMNTEAFF. The DNA of the CDR3 is TGTGCCAGCCTGGGGCTCATGAACACTGAAGCTTTCTTT. The chain joins TRBV6-5 to TRBJ1-1; weak D call: TRBD1 (5 bases). Germline CDR1 and CDR2: MNHEY and SVGAGI. The CDR3 runs to 13 residues. Deletions cut 8 bases from V and 0 bases from J, with 10 bases between.

This chain links TRBV27 with TRBJ2-1, with TRBD2 identical over 10 bases. V was clipped by 5 bases and J by 8 bases; unmatched bases: 12. The germline V gene encodes CDR1 MNHEY and CDR2 SMNVEV (reference sequence). This CDR3 comprises 16 residues. CDR3 coding DNA: TGTGCCAGCAGTCAGGGACTAGCGCGTTCCAAATATGAGCAGTTCTTC. It encodes CASSQGLARSKYEQFF.

This chain connects TRBV6-5 to TRBJ1-5, with D possibly matching TRBD1 (6 bases). Deletions cut 8 bases from V and 11 bases from J, with 10 bases between. Germline loops: CDR1 MNHEY, CDR2 SVGAGI. The CDR3 contains 10 residues. The CDR3 reads CASGDKSQHF. The CDR3 bases are TGTGCCAGCGGGGACAAGTCCCAGCATTTT.

The rearrangement joins TRBV27 to TRBJ2-1; 15 bases align to TRBD2. CDR1 MNHEY and CDR2 SMNVEV come from the germline V gene (reference sequence). V dropped 2 bases and J dropped 4; count of bases not matched to a gene: 3. The CDR3 consists of 17 residues. The CDR3 DNA sequence: TGTGCCAGCAGTTTAGGGACTAGCGGGGGGTTATACAATGAGCAGTTCTTC. Encoded protein: CASSLGTSGGLYNEQFF.